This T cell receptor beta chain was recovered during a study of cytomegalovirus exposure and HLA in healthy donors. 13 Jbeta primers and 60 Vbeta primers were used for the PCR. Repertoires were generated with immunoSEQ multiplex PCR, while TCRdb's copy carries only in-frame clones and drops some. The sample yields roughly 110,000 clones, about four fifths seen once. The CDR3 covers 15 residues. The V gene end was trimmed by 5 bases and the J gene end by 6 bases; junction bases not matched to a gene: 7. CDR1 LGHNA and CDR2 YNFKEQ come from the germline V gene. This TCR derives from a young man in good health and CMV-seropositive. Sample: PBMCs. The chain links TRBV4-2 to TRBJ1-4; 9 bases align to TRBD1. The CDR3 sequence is CASSFRTGADEKLFF. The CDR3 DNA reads TGTGCCAGCAGCTTCCGGACAGGGGCGGATGAAAAACTGTTTTTT.